The sequence of this T cell receptor (beta chain) was determined in a study of T-cell memory formation after mild COVID-19. At the level of the study: For the most part, TCR clusters were specific to one donor. Overall study findings and caveats: Day 15 to 85 contracting clones showed balanced CD4/CD8; later expanders leaned CD4+. The study found contracting CD4+ clones mainly in CM and EM and contracting CD8+ clones in EMRA.

Germline loops: CDR1 GTSNPN, CDR2 SVGIG (reference sequence). V shed 1 base and J shed 7 bases, with 4 bases lying between them. The CDR3 runs 11 residues. This clonotype was observed a handful of times. Its antigen is not known. Each CDR3 protein gets one entry after TCRdb re-called the 5' RACE reads with MiXCR. Among 560,000 or so distinct CDR3 sequences, around a sixth were seen once, and the ten largest hold roughly 8%. The sequenced material came from PBMCs or a T cell subset sorted from them (not recorded which). The chain links TRBV30 to TRBJ2-2; D unclear. This TCR was recovered from an adult woman who had mild COVID-19 (a few samples of this study predate the infection). Cell type and time point are not known. The CDR3 sequence is CAWSADGELFF. The CDR3 bases are TGTGCCTGGAGTGCTGACGGGGAGCTGTTTTTT.